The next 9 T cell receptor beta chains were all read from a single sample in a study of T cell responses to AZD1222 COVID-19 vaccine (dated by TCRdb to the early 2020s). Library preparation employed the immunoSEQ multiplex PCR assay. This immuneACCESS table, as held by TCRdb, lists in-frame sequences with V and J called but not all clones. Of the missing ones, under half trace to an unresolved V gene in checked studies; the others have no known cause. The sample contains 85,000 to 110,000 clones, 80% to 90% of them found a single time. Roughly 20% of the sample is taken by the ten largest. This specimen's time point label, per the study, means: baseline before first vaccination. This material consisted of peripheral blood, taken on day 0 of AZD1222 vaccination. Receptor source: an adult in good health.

In DNA form, the CDR3 reads TGTGCCAGCAGGCCGCGGGGGGAGAGGGGCACTGAAGCTTTCTTT. Amino acids: CASRPRGERGTEAFF. The chain has TRBV28 and TRBJ1-1; D possibly corresponds to TRBD1 (5 bases). The CDR3 totals 15 residues. Germline-derived CDR1 and CDR2 are MDHEN and SYDVKM. The germline V and J ends were trimmed by 6 bases and 4 bases, with 18 bases remaining between them.

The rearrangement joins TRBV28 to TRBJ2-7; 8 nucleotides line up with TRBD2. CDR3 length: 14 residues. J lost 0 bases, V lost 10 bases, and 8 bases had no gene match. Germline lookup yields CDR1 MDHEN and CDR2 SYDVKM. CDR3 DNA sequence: TGTGCCACCAGAAAGCGGGGGAGCTCCTACGAGCAGTACTTC. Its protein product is CATRKRGSSYEQYF.

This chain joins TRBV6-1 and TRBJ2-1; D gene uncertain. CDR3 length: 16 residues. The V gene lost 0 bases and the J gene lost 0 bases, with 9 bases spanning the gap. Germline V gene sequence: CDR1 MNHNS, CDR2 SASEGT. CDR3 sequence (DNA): TGTGCCAGCAGTGAAGCATGGGTGGGCTCCTACAATGAGCAGTTCTTC. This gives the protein CASSEAWVGSYNEQFF.

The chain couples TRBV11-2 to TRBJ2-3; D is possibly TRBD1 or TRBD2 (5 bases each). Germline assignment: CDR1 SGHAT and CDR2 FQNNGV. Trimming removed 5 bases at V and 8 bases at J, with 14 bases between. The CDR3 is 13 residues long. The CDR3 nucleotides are TGTGCCAGCAGCCTCAGTGAGGGGACTACGCAGTATTTT. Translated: CASSLSEGTTQYF.

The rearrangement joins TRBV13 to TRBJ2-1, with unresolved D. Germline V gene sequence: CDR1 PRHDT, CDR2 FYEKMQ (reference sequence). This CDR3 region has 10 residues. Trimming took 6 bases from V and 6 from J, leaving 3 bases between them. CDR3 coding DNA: TGTGCCAGCAGTCGCAATGAGCAGTTCTTC. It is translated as CASSRNEQFF.

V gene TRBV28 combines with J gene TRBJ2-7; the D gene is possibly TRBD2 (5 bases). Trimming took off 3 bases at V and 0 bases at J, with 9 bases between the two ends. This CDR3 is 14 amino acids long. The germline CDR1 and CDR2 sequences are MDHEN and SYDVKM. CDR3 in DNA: TGTGCCAGCAGTTTTCCCGGGATCTCCTACGAGCAGTACTTC. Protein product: CASSFPGISYEQYF.

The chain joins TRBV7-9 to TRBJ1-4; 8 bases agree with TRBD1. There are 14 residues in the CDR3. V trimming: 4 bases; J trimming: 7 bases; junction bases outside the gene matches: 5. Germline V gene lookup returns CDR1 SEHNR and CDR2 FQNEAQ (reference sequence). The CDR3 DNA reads TGTGCCAGCAGCTCCGGGACAGGAGGTGAAAAACTGTTTTTT. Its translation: CASSSGTGGEKLFF.

The CDR3 is CASSYSVGLGGEQYF. The DNA for the CDR3 is TGTGCCAGCAGTTACTCCGTCGGACTAGGCGGCGAGCAGTACTTC. This chain joins TRBV6-6 and TRBJ2-7; 7 bases are a match to TRBD2. The CDR3 runs 15 residues. CDR1 and CDR2 (germline): MNHNY, SVGAGI (reference sequence). The ends lost 0 bases at V and 6 bases at J; junction bases unmatched: 8.

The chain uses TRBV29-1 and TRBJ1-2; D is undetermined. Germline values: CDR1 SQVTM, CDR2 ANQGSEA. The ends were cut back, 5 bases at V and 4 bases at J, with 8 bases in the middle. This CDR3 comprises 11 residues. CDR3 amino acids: CSVPAGYGYTF. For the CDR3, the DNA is TGCAGCGTTCCGGCAGGCTATGGCTACACCTTC.